The 3 T cell receptor beta chains below were found in one sample sequenced in a study of blood T cell repertoires in COVID-19. Data came from immunoSEQ multiplex PCR; TCRdb stores just in-frame clones and leaves some out. The sample lists 200,000 to 250,000 clones, around four fifths occurring once. Sequenced sample: peripheral blood. The receptors here all came from a woman between 65 and 79 years old with COVID-19, enrolled during active disease.

V usage is TRBV5-4 and J usage is TRBJ2-7, with TRBD2 matching 9 bases. CDR3 length: 16 residues. V lost 4 bases to trimming and J lost 2 bases; unmatched junction nucleotides: 10. Germline-derived CDR1 and CDR2 are SGHNT and YYREEE (reference sequence). As DNA, the CDR3 is TGTGCCAGCAGCCTCCGACAGGCTAGCGGGACCTACGAGCAGTACTTC. It encodes CASSLRQASGTYEQYF.

This clone showed up just a few times. The genes are TRBV5-8 and TRBJ1-3; TRBD1 agrees at 9 bases. V shed 5 bases and J 2 bases; nucleotides not matched to a gene: 8. The CDR3 spans 16 residues. CDR1 and CDR2 from the germline V gene are SGHTS and YDEGEE. CDR3 region: CASSRRDRATGNTIYF. The DNA of the CDR3 is TGTGCCAGCAGTCGGCGGGACAGGGCGACTGGAAACACCATATATTTT.

This sequence joins TRBV5-1 and TRBJ1-5; TRBD1 matches 9 bases. J lost 2 bases, V lost 0 bases, and 6 bases had no gene match. Germline-derived CDR1 and CDR2 are SGHRS and YFSETQ. CDR3 length: 17 residues. The CDR3 reads CASSLEPTGGGNQPQHF. CDR3 sequence (DNA): TGCGCCAGCAGCTTGGAACCAACAGGGGGCGGCAATCAGCCCCAGCATTTT.